The clone carrying this T cell receptor beta chain was picked up many times. There were TCR beta CDR3 regions amplified from RNA transcripts. Carried out on the TCR CDR3, a first-round RT-PCR used the HTBI primer set. TCRdb ran MiXCR on the multiplex PCR reads and lists one entry per CDR3 protein. Found here are some 770,000 distinct CDR3 sequences, 15% to 20% of them singletons; the top ten hold 8.4%. The CDR3 has 12 amino acids. Germline loops: CDR1 SNHLY, CDR2 FYNNEI. The V and J ends lost 1 base and 8 bases respectively, with 8 bases between them. The data stem from a study of T cells in Graves' hyperthyroidism and ophthalmopathy.

Material: blood. J is TRBJ1-1 and V is TRBV2; D ambiguous. This TCR was sampled from a young man with Graves' hyperthyroidism. CDR3 residues: CASSEEVGEAFF. CDR3 coding DNA: TGTGCCAGCAGTGAAGAGGTGGGGGAAGCTTTCTTT. Variable domain in full (rest from reference TRBV2 and TRBJ1-1): EPEVTQTPSHQVTQMGQEVILRCVPISNHLYFYWYRQILGQKVEFLVSFYNNEISEKSEIFDDQFSVERPDGSNFTLKIRSTKLEDSAMYFCASSEEVGEAFFGQGTRLTVV.